This T cell receptor beta chain appears in the sequencing data of a study of control samples from healthy donors and cancer patients. CDR1 KGHDR and CDR2 SFDVKD come from the germline V gene. The CDR3 has 11 amino acids. The V gene lost 2 bases and the J gene lost 5 bases, with 0 bases spanning the gap. Only in-frame clones appear in the TCRdb table, and some are missing; sequencing was by immunoSEQ multiplex PCR. The sample comprises more than 45,000 clones, 93% of which are singletons, and about 20% rests with the top ten. The chain joins TRBV24-1 to TRBJ2-1; D not certain. The sample was PBMCs. This TCR was recovered from a woman aged 50 to 65 with head and neck cancer. CDR3 nucleotide sequence: TGTGCCACCAGTGATTACAATGAGCAGTTCTTC. Its translation: CATSDYNEQFF.